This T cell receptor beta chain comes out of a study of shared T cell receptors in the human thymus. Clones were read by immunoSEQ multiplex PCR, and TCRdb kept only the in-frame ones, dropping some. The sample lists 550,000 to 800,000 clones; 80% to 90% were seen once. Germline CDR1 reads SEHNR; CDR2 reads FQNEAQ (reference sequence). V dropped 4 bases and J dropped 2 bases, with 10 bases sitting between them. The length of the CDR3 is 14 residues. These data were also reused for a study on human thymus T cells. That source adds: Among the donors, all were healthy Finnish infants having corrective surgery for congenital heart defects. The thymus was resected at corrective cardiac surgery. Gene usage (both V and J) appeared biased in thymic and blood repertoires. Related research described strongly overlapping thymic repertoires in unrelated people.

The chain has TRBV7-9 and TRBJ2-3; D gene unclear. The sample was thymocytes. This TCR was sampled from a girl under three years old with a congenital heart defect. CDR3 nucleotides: TGTGCCAGCAGCTCAAAATACTACACAGATACGCAGTATTTT. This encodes CASSSKYYTDTQYF.